What follows are 16 T cell receptor beta chains derived from one specimen sequenced in a study of blood T cells in healthy people across ages. Through a sample-barcoded 5' primer and a J-beta primer mix, a second PCR was run for roughly 6 to 11 cycles. TCRdb analysed the 5' RACE reads with MiXCR anew, one entry per CDR3 protein. The table has 550,000 to 800,000 distinct CDR3 sequences, about a third seen once. The source material was blood. These receptors came from a woman over 75 in good health.

This clonotype was observed at least ten times. V usage is TRBV7-8 and J usage is TRBJ2-7; 9 bases are shared with TRBD1. The germline V gene has CDR1 SGHVS and CDR2 FQNEAQ. The V gene end was trimmed by 3 bases and the J gene end by 3 bases; junction bases not matched to a gene: 6. This CDR3 comprises 15 residues. The CDR3 here is CASSFGQGKLYEQYF. In DNA form, the CDR3 reads TGTGCCAGCAGCTTTGGACAGGGGAAACTCTACGAGCAGTACTTC.

The V and J genes are TRBV7-9 and TRBJ2-2, with 9 bases aligning to TRBD2. Germline trimming cut 5 bases from V and 3 bases from J; bases unmatched to any gene: 4. CDR1 SEHNR and CDR2 FQNEAQ come from the germline V gene (reference sequence). The CDR3 is 15 residues long. In DNA form, the CDR3 reads TGTGCCAGCAGCCGTGGGACTAGCTACACCGGGGAGCTGTTTTTT. As protein: CASSRGTSYTGELFF.

Turning to this clonotype: It may be a read error: a sequence one base away is much more abundant. The chain combines TRBV9 with TRBJ2-1; D gene ambiguous. The end of the DNA is better explained by TRBJ2-7, so the J call may be wrong. The CDR3 sequence is 14 residues long. Germline CDR1 reads SGDLS; CDR2 reads YYNGEE. Here the CDR3 reads CASSPRAGYNEQYF. The CDR3 bases are TGTGCCAGCAGTCCCCGGGCCGGGTACAATGAGCAGTACTTC.

This chain joins TRBV6-1 and TRBJ1-1; TRBD1 matches at 8 bases. V trimming: 0 bases; J trimming: 4 bases; junction bases outside the gene matches: 4. This CDR3 region has 15 residues. Per the germline V gene, CDR1 is MNHNS and CDR2 is SASEGT. This CDR3 is CASSEAVTGATEAFF. The CDR3 bases are TGTGCCAGCAGTGAAGCGGTGACAGGGGCCACTGAAGCTTTCTTT.

The genes are TRBV7-2 and TRBJ2-6, with 9 nucleotides matching TRBD1. J lost 2 bases, V lost 1 base, and 6 bases had no gene match. The CDR3 loop spans 18 amino acids. The germline V gene encodes CDR1 SGHTA and CDR2 FQGNSA. The CDR3 DNA reads as TGTGCCAGCAGCTTAGTAGGGACAGGGTTGGCTGGGGCCAACGTCCTGACTTTC. Its translation is CASSLVGTGLAGANVLTF. Full variable domain (missing parts from reference TRBV7-2 and TRBJ2-6): GAGVSQSPSNKVTEKGKDVELRCDPISGHTALYWYRQSLGQGLEFLIYFQGNSAPDKSGLPSDRFSAERTGGSVSTLTIQRTQQEDSAVYLCASSLVGTGLAGANVLTFGAGSRLTVL.

This clonotype has ten or more counts. The rearrangement joins TRBV28 to TRBJ2-7, with D perhaps matching TRBD1 or TRBD2 (6 bases each). The CDR3 runs 14 residues. Looked up from germline, CDR1 is MDHEN and CDR2 is SYDVKM. V was cut by 4 bases and J by 3 bases, with 13 bases left in between. The CDR3 protein is CASSSGDGGYEQYF. CDR3 in DNA: TGTGCCAGCAGTTCAGGGGACGGGGGCTACGAGCAGTACTTC.

The chain combines TRBV5-5 with TRBJ1-1, with D perhaps TRBD1 (6 bases). The CDR3 extends over 15 amino acids. Germline V gene sequence: CDR1 SGHKS, CDR2 YYEKEE (reference sequence). V was cut by 0 bases and J by 5 bases, with 14 bases left in between. CDR3: CASSLDYGRGTEAFF. CDR3 nucleotides: TGTGCCAGCAGCTTGGATTATGGCAGGGGTACTGAAGCTTTCTTT.

This clonotype was counted ten times or more. The chain combines TRBV5-1 with TRBJ2-3; a weak D match, TRBD1 (5 bases). V lost 4 bases, J lost 3 bases, and 12 bases lay in between. Germline CDR1 and CDR2: SGHRS and YFSETQ. CDR3 size: 14 residues. In DNA form, the CDR3 reads TGCGCCAGCAGCATAAGGACACAGACAGATACGCAGTATTTT. Residues: CASSIRTQTDTQYF.

The rearrangement links TRBV12-3 or TRBV12-4 to TRBJ1-2, with D possibly matching TRBD1 (6 bases). The CDR3 totals 14 residues. V lost 3 bases and J lost 4, with 12 bases in between. CDR3 region: CASSFRGRVYGYTF. The CDR3 nucleotides are TGTGCCAGCAGTTTCCGGGGGCGCGTCTATGGCTACACCTTC.

This clonotype was seen repeatedly, ten times or more. The V gene is TRBV9, the J gene TRBJ2-3; 9 nucleotides align to TRBD1. The V gene's germline CDR1 is SGDLS and CDR2 YYNGEE. J gave up 4 bases and V 1 base, and 4 bases lay outside the gene matches. The CDR3 consists of 15 residues. The CDR3 reads CASSVPGQGPDTQYF. For the CDR3, the DNA is TGTGCCAGCAGCGTACCGGGACAGGGACCAGATACGCAGTATTTT. The whole variable domain, filled in from reference TRBV9 and TRBJ2-3, reads DSGVTQTPKHLITATGQRVTLRCSPRSGDLSVYWYQQSLDQGLQFLIQYYNGEERAKGNILERFSAQQFPDLHSELNLSSLELGDSALYFCASSVPGQGPDTQYFGPGTRLTVL.

This clonotype was detected many times. The rearrangement uses TRBV7-2 and TRBJ2-1; D may be TRBD1 or TRBD2 (5 bases each). Germline CDR1 SGHTA, CDR2 FQGNSA. V lost 5 bases and J 2 bases, leaving 16 bases between the germline ends. The CDR3 loop spans 16 amino acids. The CDR3, as DNA: TGTGCCAGCAGCCAGGAGGCAGGGTTCGCCTACAATGAGCAGTTCTTC. Protein sequence: CASSQEAGFAYNEQFF.

The chain has TRBV19 and TRBJ1-2; 10 bases align to TRBD1. CDR1 LNHDA and CDR2 SQIVND come from the germline V gene (reference sequence). With 6 bases clipped from V and 1 base from J, the junction kept 5 bases outside the gene matches. This CDR3 spans 15 amino acids. The CDR3 bases are TGTGCCAGTAGGCGGGGACAGGGGTATAACTATGGCTACACCTTC. This codes for CASRRGQGYNYGYTF. Full variable domain (rest looked up from reference TRBV19 and TRBJ1-2): DGGITQSPKYLFRKEGQNVTLSCEQNLNHDAMYWYRQDPGQGLRLIYYSQIVNDFQKGDIAEGYSVSREKKESFPLTVTSAQKNPTAFYLCASRRGQGYNYGYTFGSGTRLTVV.

This clonotype occurred many times. This chain joins TRBV4-3 and TRBJ2-3; weak D call: TRBD2 (5 bases). CDR3 size: 16 residues. Germline loops: CDR1 LGHNA, CDR2 YSLEER. Trimming removed 1 base at V and 0 bases at J, with 11 bases between. The CDR3 is CASSQGLGLSTDTQYF. Written as DNA, the CDR3 is TGCGCCAGCAGCCAAGGGCTAGGACTTAGCACAGATACGCAGTATTTT.

About this clonotype itself: One end of the junction varies from germline; a read error may be responsible. The genes are TRBV7-7 and TRBJ1-2, with D perhaps matching TRBD1 (6 bases). Germline V gene sequence: CDR1 SSHAT, CDR2 FNYEAQ (reference sequence). The CDR3 spans 15 residues. The CDR3 nucleotides read TGTGCTAGCAGCCCCCGGAGGGGGGCCCTTTCCGGCTACACCTTC. Translation: CASSPRRGALSGYTF.

Only a few counts were recorded for this clonotype. The rearrangement links TRBV2 to TRBJ2-3; TRBD2 is a possible D gene (6 bases). The CDR3 is made up of 15 amino acids. The V gene lost 6 bases and the J gene lost 2 bases, with 15 bases spanning the gap. The germline gives CDR1 SNHLY, CDR2 FYNNEI. In DNA form, the CDR3 reads TGTGCCAGCAGCGAGGGTAGCGGAACCACAGATACGCAGTATTTT. This codes for CASSEGSGTTDTQYF.

This clonotype was seen a handful of times. The rearrangement links TRBV5-1 to TRBJ1-1; TRBD1 is a possible D gene (6 bases). Trimming pared 1 base from V and 0 bases from J, leaving 10 bases between. The CDR3 covers 15 residues. The germline V gene encodes CDR1 SGHRS and CDR2 YFSETQ. The CDR3 spells CASSLQTGMNTEAFF. As DNA, the CDR3 is TGCGCCAGCAGCTTGCAAACAGGGATGAACACTGAAGCTTTCTTT.